Shown below are 32 T cell receptor beta chains from a single sample sequenced in a study of cytomegalovirus exposure and HLA in healthy donors. The PCR was carried out with 60 Vbeta primers and 13 Jbeta primers. Clones were read by immunoSEQ multiplex PCR, and TCRdb kept only the in-frame ones, dropping some. The table lists roughly 100,000 clones, around 78% of them singletons. Sequenced sample: PBMCs. All receptors come from a man between 35 and 55 years old in good health and CMV-seronegative.

Of note for this clone: The sample has other DNA sequences that encode this CDR3 too. The V call is TRBV19, the J call TRBJ1-1; tentatively, D is TRBD1 (5 bases). The CDR3 extends over 13 amino acids. Deletions cut 4 bases from V and 4 bases from J, with 10 bases between. From germline, CDR1 is LNHDA and CDR2 SQIVND (reference sequence). DNA of the CDR3: TGTGCCAGTAGTACCCAGGGTGGCACTGAAGCTTTCTTT. Amino acid sequence: CASSTQGGTEAFF.

In the case of this clone: One junction end disagrees with the germline gene, perhaps due to a read error. The chain employs TRBV28 and TRBJ1-2; D perhaps matches TRBD1 (5 bases). This CDR3 has 13 amino acids. The germline gives CDR1 MDHEN, CDR2 SYDVKM. The CDR3 spells CASSFAGMYGYAF. Here the CDR3 DNA reads TGTGCCAGCAGTTTCGCAGGGATGTATGGCTACGCCTTC.

This chain uses TRBV5-6 with TRBJ2-1, with 7 nucleotides matching TRBD2. J lost 13 bases, V lost 5 bases, and 12 bases had no gene match. CDR3 length: 13 residues. Germline V lookup: CDR1 SGHDT, CDR2 YYEEEE. The chain's CDR3 is CASRVLRDYQQFF. The CDR3 DNA sequence: TGTGCCAGCAGGGTGCTCCGGGACTACCAACAGTTCTTC.

The J gene is TRBJ2-1, the V gene TRBV5-1; 11 bases match TRBD1. The CDR3 has 16 residues. V lost 3 bases and J lost 7; bases outside the gene matches: 9. The germline gives CDR1 SGHRS, CDR2 YFSETQ. Here the CDR3 reads CASSYGQGARSNEQFF. The CDR3 bases are TGCGCCAGCAGCTATGGACAGGGGGCGCGGTCAAATGAGCAGTTCTTC.

This chain links TRBV18 with TRBJ2-5, with 8 bases that match TRBD2. The CDR3 sequence is 16 residues long. V shed 2 bases, J shed 3 bases, and the junction held 8 bases outside the gene matches. Germline lookup yields CDR1 KGHSH and CDR2 LQKENI. DNA for the CDR3: TGTGCCAGCTCACCATATAACGGGGGGGGCGAAGAGACCCAGTACTTC. This translates into CASSPYNGGGEETQYF.

The V and J genes are TRBV19 and TRBJ1-1; TRBD1 matches at 8 bases. The V gene end was trimmed by 1 base and the J gene end by 4 bases; junction bases not matched to a gene: 8. Germline V gene data show CDR1 as LNHDA and CDR2 as SQIVND (reference sequence). This CDR3 has 16 amino acids. CDR3 sequence: CASSIGGRTGLTEAFF. The CDR3 DNA reads as TGTGCCAGTAGTATAGGAGGTCGGACAGGGCTCACTGAAGCTTTCTTT.

The chain carries TRBV7-8 and TRBJ2-5; D is perhaps TRBD2 (6 bases). The V end lost 5 bases, the J end lost 0 bases, and 16 bases lay between the germline ends. CDR1 and CDR2 from the germline V gene are SGHVS and FQNEAQ. The CDR3 length is 16 residues. The CDR3 loop reads CASSPPGSGNQETQYF. The CDR3 nucleotides are TGTGCCAGCAGCCCCCCAGGTAGCGGAAACCAAGAGACCCAGTACTTC.

V and J are TRBV29-1 and TRBJ2-5; 13 bases match TRBD2. Trimming took 7 bases from V and 2 from J; bases not matched to a gene: 4. The CDR3 sequence is 14 residues long. Germline-derived CDR1 and CDR2 are SQVTM and ANQGSEA. The CDR3 loop reads CSAVTSGGQETQYF. CDR3 in DNA: TGCAGCGCCGTGACTAGCGGGGGGCAAGAGACCCAGTACTTC.

The chain has TRBV6-5 and TRBJ1-2; the match to TRBD1 covers 7 bases. Looked up from germline, CDR1 is MNHEY and CDR2 is SVGAGI. The CDR3 consists of 14 residues. V lost 3 bases to trimming and J lost 8 bases; unmatched junction nucleotides: 9. CDR3 protein: CASSYDRVGWGYTF. The CDR3 nucleotides read TGTGCCAGCAGTTATGACAGGGTGGGGTGGGGCTACACCTTC.

This clone has a single count. This chain links TRBV18 with TRBJ1-4, with TRBD1 matching 12 bases. The CDR3 runs 17 residues. V trimming: 3 bases; J trimming: 3 bases; junction bases outside the gene matches: 5. Looked up from germline, CDR1 is KGHSH and CDR2 is LQKENI. CDR3 protein: CASSPRDRGHANEKLFF. The CDR3 nucleotides read TGTGCCAGCTCACCCCGGGACAGGGGGCATGCTAATGAAAAACTGTTTTTT.

The V and J genes are TRBV9 and TRBJ2-1, with 9 bases aligning to TRBD1. This CDR3 is 17 amino acids long. V dropped 4 bases and J dropped 8; count of bases not matched to a gene: 16. Germline V gene data show CDR1 as SGDLS and CDR2 as YYNGEE. CDR3 protein: CASSPRGDRARGDEQFF. The CDR3 DNA reads TGTGCCAGCAGCCCCCGGGGGGACAGGGCCCGGGGGGATGAGCAGTTCTTC.

The chain links TRBV27 to TRBJ1-2; D might be TRBD1 (6 bases). The CDR3 runs 16 residues. The germline V gene encodes CDR1 MNHEY and CDR2 SMNVEV (reference sequence). V lost 3 bases and J 2 bases, leaving 16 bases between the germline ends. CDR3 amino acids: CASSFTLGGTNYGYTF. CDR3 nucleotides: TGTGCCAGCAGTTTCACTTTAGGGGGAACCAACTATGGCTACACCTTC.

CDR3 in amino acids: CASSLGLRGRAGELFF. As DNA, the CDR3 is TGTGCCAGCAGCTTGGGTCTCAGGGGGCGCGCCGGGGAGCTGTTTTTT. The chain is built from TRBV5-4 and TRBJ2-2; 8 bases align to TRBD1. The V gene's germline CDR1 is SGHNT and CDR2 YYREEE (reference sequence). This CDR3 is built from 16 residues. V gave up 0 bases and J gave up 6 bases; unmatched junction bases: 7.

The V gene is TRBV7-9, the J gene TRBJ2-7; 8 positions agree with TRBD1. The CDR3 runs to 16 residues. V was clipped by 5 bases and J by 3 bases; unmatched bases: 12. Per germline, CDR1 SEHNR and CDR2 FQNEAQ (reference sequence). CDR3 protein: CASSPTSGTGNYEQYF. In nucleotides, the CDR3 is TGTGCCAGCAGCCCCACCTCTGGGACAGGAAACTACGAGCAGTACTTC.

The chain employs TRBV5-1 and TRBJ1-1; 9 nucleotides agree with TRBD1. There are 15 residues in the CDR3. V dropped 4 bases and J dropped 6; count of bases not matched to a gene: 10. Germline V gene data show CDR1 as SGHRS and CDR2 as YFSETQ. The CDR3 region is CASSPGDRESAEAFF. The CDR3 coding sequence is TGCGCCAGCAGCCCTGGGGACAGGGAAAGCGCTGAAGCTTTCTTT.

This clone was recorded only once. The V call is TRBV7-9, the J call TRBJ1-6; D is possibly TRBD1 (6 bases). The CDR3 loop spans 16 amino acids. Trimming removed 6 bases at V and 5 bases at J, with 17 bases between. CDR1 and CDR2 (germline): SEHNR, FQNEAQ (reference sequence). CDR3 amino acids: CASSPPRGQDNSPLHF. The DNA for the CDR3 is TGTGCCAGCAGTCCCCCTCGGGGACAAGATAATTCACCCCTCCACTTT.

The rearrangement uses TRBV2 and TRBJ2-5, with 10 bases fitting TRBD1. J was trimmed by 0 bases and V by 8 bases; bases with no gene match: 12. There are 17 residues in the CDR3. CDR1 and CDR2 (germline): SNHLY, FYNNEI. The CDR3 protein is CASCRNSGTGDQETQYF. CDR3 nucleotide sequence: TGTGCCAGCTGTAGAAATTCCGGGACAGGGGACCAAGAGACCCAGTACTTC.

Note on this clone: Different DNA sequences within this sample yield the same CDR3. This sequence joins TRBV18 and TRBJ2-5; D perhaps matches TRBD2 (6 bases). The germline CDR1 and CDR2 sequences are KGHSH and LQKENI. There are 14 residues in the CDR3. The V end lost 1 base, the J end lost 5 bases, and 11 bases lay between the germline ends. Written as DNA, the CDR3 is TGTGCCAGCTCACCACTTCAAGGGAGGGAGACCCAGTACTTC. Its protein product is CASSPLQGRETQYF.

The chain is built from TRBV6-6 and TRBJ1-2; D is possibly TRBD1 (6 bases). Germline V gene sequence: CDR1 MNHNY, CDR2 SVGAGI (reference sequence). This CDR3 spans 14 amino acids. V was shortened by 4 bases and J by 3 bases, with 12 bases between the two germline ends. CDR3 DNA: TGTGCCAGCAGTTCCGGGACAACCTACTATGGCTACACCTTC. It yields the protein CASSSGTTYYGYTF.

This chain uses TRBV5-1 with TRBJ1-2; D unclear. CDR3 length: 12 amino acids. With 4 bases removed from V and 6 bases from J, the gap between germline ends came to 10 bases. CDR1 and CDR2 from the germline V gene are SGHRS and YFSETQ. The CDR3: CASSPTRDGYTF. CDR3 in DNA: TGCGCCAGCAGCCCAACGCGAGATGGCTACACCTTC.

V is TRBV6-1 and J is TRBJ1-4, with D maybe TRBD1 (6 bases). Trimming took 2 bases from V and 3 from J, leaving 13 bases between them. This CDR3 spans 16 amino acids. Germline V gene lookup returns CDR1 MNHNS and CDR2 SASEGT. The CDR3 is CASSEKGDTSNEKLFF. CDR3 in DNA: TGTGCCAGCAGTGAAAAAGGGGACACCTCTAATGAAAAACTGTTTTTT.

The rearrangement links TRBV27 to TRBJ2-5; possibly TRBD2 for D (6 bases). Germline lookup yields CDR1 MNHEY and CDR2 SMNVEV (reference sequence). The CDR3 spans 13 residues. V was shortened by 8 bases and J by 5 bases, with 15 bases between the two germline ends. The CDR3 coding sequence is TGTGCCAGCGGACTAAGGGGTCGGGAGACCCAGTACTTC. Its protein product is CASGLRGRETQYF.

The chain carries TRBV5-1 and TRBJ1-2; D is perhaps TRBD1 (5 bases). Looked up from germline, CDR1 is SGHRS and CDR2 is YFSETQ. V lost 4 bases and J 6 bases, leaving 13 bases between the germline ends. CDR3 length: 13 amino acids. CDR3 nucleotides: TGCGCCAGCAGCGCACAGGTATCGGATGGCTACACCTTC. Translated: CASSAQVSDGYTF.

The chain carries TRBV19 and TRBJ1-3; D is possibly TRBD1 (5 bases). V lost 5 bases and J 0 bases, leaving 11 bases between the germline ends. Germline lookup yields CDR1 LNHDA and CDR2 SQIVND (reference sequence). CDR3 length: 15 residues. As DNA, the CDR3 is TGTGCCAGTAGTCCCCGACAGCTCTCTGGAAACACCATATATTTT. Translated: CASSPRQLSGNTIYF.

The chain joins TRBV9 to TRBJ2-3, with a possible D match to TRBD2 (6 bases). This CDR3 contains 15 residues. V lost 0 bases and J lost 2, with 10 bases in between. CDR1 is SGDLS, CDR2 YYNGEE, per germline. The CDR3 reads CASSVAGGVTDTQYF. In DNA, the CDR3 is TGTGCCAGCAGCGTAGCGGGCGGGGTCACAGATACGCAGTATTTT.

This chain connects TRBV12-5 to TRBJ2-2; D is possibly TRBD1 (6 bases). V gave up 4 bases and J gave up 4 bases, with 10 bases separating them. Germline V CDR1 and CDR2: LGHNT, FRNRAP. The CDR3 totals 14 residues. The CDR3 DNA sequence: TGTGCTAGTGGTTCTGGACAGTTCACCGGGGAGCTGTTTTTT. Its translation is CASGSGQFTGELFF.

This clone was observed a single time. Sequence at one end of the junction differs from germline and may be a read error. The chain joins TRBV7-9 to TRBJ2-7, with D unclear. The CDR3 has 14 amino acids. The germline V gene encodes CDR1 SEHNR and CDR2 FQNEAQ (reference sequence). The CDR3 DNA is TGTTCCAGCAGCTTCGAGTATGGAGCCTACGAGCAGTACTTC. It yields the protein CSSSFEYGAYEQYF. The full variable domain, completed using reference TRBV7-9 and TRBJ2-7, is DTGVSQNPRHKITKRGQNVTFRCDPISEHNRLYWYRQTLGQGPEFLTYFQNEAQLEKSRLLSDRFSAERPKGSFSTLEIQRTEQGDSAMYLCSSSFEYGAYEQYFGPGTRLTVT.

A few counts support this clone. The rearrangement links TRBV6-5 to TRBJ1-6, with D unclear. The germline V gene has CDR1 MNHEY and CDR2 SVGAGI. The V end lost 7 bases, the J end lost 7 bases, and 11 bases lay between the germline ends. The CDR3 consists of 13 residues. Written as DNA, the CDR3 is TGTGCCAGCATGGCAGACTTAAATTCACCCCTCCACTTT. It yields the protein CASMADLNSPLHF.

The chain links TRBV6-1 to TRBJ2-3; 8 bases match TRBD2. Germline V gene sequence: CDR1 MNHNS, CDR2 SASEGT. CDR3 length: 16 amino acids. Trimming removed 0 bases from V and 5 bases from J; junction bases left unmatched: 7. This chain's CDR3 is CASSEALSGGGDTQYF. The CDR3 coding sequence is TGTGCCAGCAGTGAAGCCCTCAGCGGGGGAGGAGATACGCAGTATTTT.

In DNA, the CDR3 is TGCAGCGTTGAAGGGCCGGCAGGTAATGGCTACACCTTC. It specifies CSVEGPAGNGYTF. The rearrangement uses TRBV29-1 and TRBJ1-2; D is unclear. Germline V gives CDR1 SQVTM, CDR2 ANQGSEA. Trimming took 1 base from V and 6 from J, leaving 12 bases between them. This CDR3 contains 13 residues.

In DNA, the CDR3 is TGTGCCAGCAGCTTAGGTTTTAACAGGCTTCTCACAGATACGCAGTATTTT. Translating gives CASSLGFNRLLTDTQYF. V gene TRBV7-8 combines with J gene TRBJ2-3, with a weak D call TRBD1 (5 bases). CDR3 length equals 17 residues. The germline gives CDR1 SGHVS, CDR2 FQNEAQ. Trimming removed 1 base at V and 2 bases at J, with 16 bases between. Full variable domain (remainder filled in from reference TRBV7-8 and TRBJ2-3): GAGVSQSPRYKVAKRGQDVALRCDPISGHVSLFWYQQALGQGPEFLTYFQNEAQLDKSGLPSDRFFAERPEGSVSTLKIQRTQQEDSAVYLCASSLGFNRLLTDTQYFGPGTRLTVL.

The V gene is TRBV11-2, the J gene TRBJ2-1; TRBD1 matches at 8 bases. Germline V gene sequence: CDR1 SGHAT, CDR2 FQNNGV. The CDR3 is 17 residues long. Trimming cost V 5 bases and J 0 bases; bases outside gene matches: 9. Here the CDR3 reads CASSPATGATSYNEQFF. The CDR3 coding sequence is TGTGCCAGCAGCCCAGCGACAGGGGCGACCTCCTACAATGAGCAGTTCTTC.